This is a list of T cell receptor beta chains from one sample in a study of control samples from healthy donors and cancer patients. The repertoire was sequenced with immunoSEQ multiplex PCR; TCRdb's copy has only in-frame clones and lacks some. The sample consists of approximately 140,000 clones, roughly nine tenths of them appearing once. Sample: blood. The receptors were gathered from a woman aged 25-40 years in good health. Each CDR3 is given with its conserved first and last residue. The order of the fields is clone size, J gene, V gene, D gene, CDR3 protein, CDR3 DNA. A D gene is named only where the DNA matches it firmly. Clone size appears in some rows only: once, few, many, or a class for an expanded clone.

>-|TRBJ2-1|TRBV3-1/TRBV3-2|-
CASSQVVGLSYNEQFF
TGTGCCAGCAGCCAAGTAGTGGGTCTCTCCTACAATGAGCAGTTCTTC
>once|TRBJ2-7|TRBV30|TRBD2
CAWSFSGITYEQYF
TGTGCCTGGAGTTTTAGCGGGATCACCTACGAGCAGTACTTC
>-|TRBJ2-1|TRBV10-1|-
CASVQGEQFF
TGCGCCAGCGTGCAGGGTGAGCAGTTCTTC
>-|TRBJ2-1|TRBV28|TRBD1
CASSSLMVGQGSSPYNEQFF
TGTGCCAGCAGTTCCCTCATGGTGGGACAGGGTTCAAGTCCCTACAATGAGCAGTTCTTC
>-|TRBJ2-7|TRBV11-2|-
CASSLGAVGAYEQYF
TGTGCCAGCAGCTTGGGGGCCGTTGGGGCCTACGAGCAGTACTTC
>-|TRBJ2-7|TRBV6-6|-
CASSYPPRSSYEQYF
TGTGCCAGCAGTTACCCCCCAAGGAGCTCCTACGAGCAGTACTTC
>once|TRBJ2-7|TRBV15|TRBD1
CATSRDPGQGYEQYF
TGTGCCACCAGCAGAGATCCGGGACAGGGTTACGAGCAGTACTTC
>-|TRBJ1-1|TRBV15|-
CATSRDKGVTTEAFF
TGTGCCACCAGCAGAGATAAGGGGGTGACCACTGAAGCTTTCTTT
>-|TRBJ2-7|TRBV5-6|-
CASSLGGDMYEQYF
TGTGCCAGCAGCTTGGGCGGGGACATGTACGAGCAGTACTTC
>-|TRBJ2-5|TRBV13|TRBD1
CASSYSTGGIETQYF
TGTGCCAGCAGCTACTCGACAGGGGGCATCGAGACCCAGTACTTC
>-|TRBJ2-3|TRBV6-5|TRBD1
CASSVDRGPDTQYF
TGTGCCAGCAGCGTTGACAGGGGGCCCGATACGCAGTATTTT
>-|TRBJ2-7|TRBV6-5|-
CASRVVGSEQYF
TGTGCCAGCAGGGTTGTGGGTTCCGAGCAGTACTTC
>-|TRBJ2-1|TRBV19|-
CASSMLGSYNEQFF
TGTGCCAGTAGTATGTTGGGGTCCTACAATGAGCAGTTCTTC
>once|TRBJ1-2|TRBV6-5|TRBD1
CASTWDRGQGDGYTF
TGTGCCAGCACTTGGGACAGGGGACAGGGGGATGGCTACACCTTC
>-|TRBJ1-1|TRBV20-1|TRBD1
CSASQAGGTEAFF
TGCAGTGCTAGTCAGGCAGGGGGCACTGAAGCTTTCTTT
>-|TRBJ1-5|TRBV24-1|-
CATSRTGSDSNQPQHF
TGTGCCACCAGCCGAACAGGGTCCGATAGCAATCAGCCCCAGCATTTT